These T cell receptor beta chains were read from a single sample in a study of STAT5B mutations in CD4+ large granular lymphocyte leukemia. Clones were read by immunoSEQ multiplex PCR, and TCRdb kept only the in-frame ones, dropping some. The data contain 30,000 or so clones, approximately 79% of them singletons. Sequences were obtained from CD4+ T cells from blood buffy coats. The source is a human donor in good health. Each CDR3 is given with its conserved first and last residue. D genes are given only for firm matches. Some rows mark clone size as missing; the rest say once, few, many or name a class of expanded clone.

.	.	TRBV27	TRBJ2-1	CASRDYGSESLEQFF	TGTGCCAGCAGGGATTACGGCTCCGAGTCTCTCGAGCAGTTCTTC
.	few	TRBV19	TRBJ1-1	CASGFGTEAFF	TGTGCTTCAGGGTTTGGAACTGAAGCTTTCTTT
.	.	TRBV5-1	TRBJ2-6	CASSLIETGANVLTF	TGCGCCAGCAGCTTGATAGAAACTGGGGCCAACGTCCTGACTTTC
.	.	TRBV5-1	TRBJ2-2	CASSLAMSNTGELFF	TGCGCCAGCAGCTTGGCTATGTCGAACACCGGGGAGCTGTTTTTT
.	.	TRBV5-1	TRBJ1-6	CASSLGLSSYNSPLHF	TGCGCCAGCAGCTTGGGTCTCAGCTCCTATAATTCACCCCTCCACTTT
.	.	TRBV7-8	TRBJ1-2	CASSYLGAGSSNYGYTF	TGTGCCAGCAGCTACCTAGGGGCCGGGTCCTCCAACTATGGCTACACCTTC
.	few	TRBV2	TRBJ1-5	CASRPSSNQPQHF	TGTGCCAGCAGGCCGAGTAGCAATCAGCCCCAGCATTTT
.	.	TRBV6-4	TRBJ2-1	CASSESLFGNEQFF	TGTGCCAGCAGTGAGAGTCTCTTTGGCAATGAGCAGTTCTTC
.	.	TRBV5-4	TRBJ2-7	CASSPRGRKTPYEQYF	TGTGCCAGCAGCCCCCGCGGCAGGAAAACCCCCTACGAGCAGTACTTC
.	.	TRBV6-1	TRBJ1-5	CASSVRLDNQPQHF	TGTGCCAGCAGTGTTCGGCTGGACAATCAGCCCCAGCATTTT
TRBD1	.	TRBV10-3	TRBJ2-3	CAISAPGQGLRVTDTQYF	TGTGCCATCAGTGCCCCGGGACAGGGGTTGAGGGTCACAGATACGCAGTATTTT
TRBD2	.	TRBV5-4	TRBJ2-7	CASSLGTSGIYEQYF	TGTGCCAGCAGCTTAGGGACTAGCGGGATCTACGAGCAGTACTTC
.	.	TRBV29-1	TRBJ2-7	CSARRGANEQYF	TGCAGCGCTCGCCGGGGGGCCAACGAGCAGTACTTC
TRBD2	.	TRBV14	TRBJ2-1	CASRTSGGAHEQFF	TGTGCCAGCCGGACTAGCGGGGGGGCCCATGAGCAGTTCTTC
.	.	TRBV5-1	TRBJ2-4	CASSLVGGIQYF	TGCGCCAGCAGCTTGGTGGGGGGCATTCAGTACTTC
TRBD2	.	TRBV6-5	TRBJ2-2	CASSVTGTTTGELFF	TGTGCCAGCAGTGTCACCGGGACTACCACCGGGGAGCTGTTTTTT
TRBD2	.	TRBV7-2	TRBJ2-1	CASSQTSGSYNEQFF	TGTGCCAGCAGCCAGACTAGCGGCTCCTACAATGAGCAGTTCTTC
.	once	TRBV7-2	TRBJ2-3	CASSLNEGTDTQYF	TGTGCCAGCAGCTTAAATGAGGGAACAGATACGCAGTATTTT
TRBD1	once	TRBV7-8	TRBJ1-1	CASSHTGAAPNTEAFF	TGTGCCAGCAGCCACACAGGGGCGGCCCCGAACACTGAAGCTTTCTTT
.	medium-sized	TRBV5-6	TRBJ1-3	CASSRGAPRDTIYF	TGTGCCAGCAGCCGCGGGGCTCCGCGAGACACCATATATTTT
TRBD2	.	TRBV11-3	TRBJ2-1	CASSLFLAGSYNEQFF	TGTGCCAGCAGCTTATTTCTAGCGGGCTCCTACAATGAGCAGTTCTTC
TRBD1	.	TRBV28	TRBJ1-4	CASTSPGQGNKKLFF	TGTGCCAGCACCTCCCCGGGACAGGGGAACAAAAAACTGTTTTTT
TRBD1	.	TRBV7-9	TRBJ2-1	CASSLKGQGEGEQFF	TGTGCCAGCAGCTTAAAGGGACAGGGAGAAGGAGAGCAGTTCTTC
.	.	TRBV7-8	TRBJ2-2	CASSAFSGELFF	TGTGCCAGCAGCGCTTTCTCCGGGGAGCTGTTTTTT
TRBD1	few	TRBV7-6	TRBJ1-2	CASSLMSGGNYGYTF	TGTGCCAGCAGCTTAATGTCAGGGGGCAACTATGGCTACACCTTC
.	.	TRBV19	TRBJ1-1	CATVGRRIGTEAFF	TGTGCCACCGTGGGCAGGAGAATTGGTACTGAAGCTTTCTTT
.	.	TRBV29-1	TRBJ1-1	CSVEEGLKAFF	TGCAGCGTTGAAGAGGGGCTTAAAGCTTTCTTT
.	.	TRBV30	TRBJ2-5	CAWKVRSFQETQYF	TGTGCCTGGAAGGTCCGATCCTTCCAAGAGACCCAGTACTTC
.	.	TRBV29-1	TRBJ2-3	CSVGGVLHTDTQYF	TGCAGCGTTGGTGGGGTCCTACACACAGATACGCAGTATTTT
TRBD1	.	TRBV13	TRBJ1-6	CASRRTGDSPLHF	TGTGCCAGCAGGAGGACAGGGGATTCACCCCTCCACTTT
.	.	TRBV7-2	TRBJ1-1	CASSSRTENTEAFF	TGTGCCAGCAGCTCCAGGACAGAGAACACTGAAGCTTTCTTT